Below, 18 T cell receptor beta chains from the same sample are listed, as sequenced in a study of T cell responses to AZD1222 COVID-19 vaccine. Using immunoSEQ multiplex PCR, the repertoire was profiled, and TCRdb retains in-frame clones only, with some absent. The data contain around 250,000 clones, just over 90% of them seen just once; the ten biggest clones take up about 0.5%. This specimen was peripheral blood, taken on day 0 of AZD1222 vaccination. The source is an adult in good health.

This clone is a singleton in its sample. J is TRBJ1-2 and V is TRBV7-9, with D hard to call. The CDR3 contains 13 residues. The germline V gene encodes CDR1 SEHNR and CDR2 FQNEAQ (reference sequence). V lost 0 bases and J lost 2, with 4 bases in between. The CDR3 coding sequence is TGTGCCAGCAGCTTAGCCACGAACTATGGCTACACCTTC. Residues: CASSLATNYGYTF.

This clone was recorded a few times. This chain uses TRBV6-1 with TRBJ1-5; D is unresolved. Germline V gene lookup returns CDR1 MNHNS and CDR2 SASEGT. With 4 bases removed from V and 1 base from J, the gap between germline ends came to 14 bases. CDR3 length: 16 amino acids. The DNA for the CDR3 is TGTGCCAGCAGTGCGCGGGGATTGGAGAGCAATCAGCCCCAGCATTTT. It yields the protein CASSARGLESNQPQHF.

The genes are TRBV5-4 and TRBJ2-7, with D perhaps assigned TRBD1 or TRBD2 (5 bases each). This CDR3 is 13 amino acids long. Trimming stripped 4 bases from V and 4 bases from J, with 12 bases between. Germline-derived CDR1 and CDR2 are SGHNT and YYREEE (reference sequence). CDR3: CASSEGHEYEQYF. CDR3 coding DNA: TGTGCCAGCAGCGAGGGGCACGAATACGAGCAGTACTTC.

The chain links TRBV14 to TRBJ2-2; D might be TRBD1 (6 bases). Germline loops: CDR1 SGHDN, CDR2 FVKESK. The CDR3 consists of 14 residues. The ends were cut back, 6 bases at V and 8 bases at J, with 16 bases in the middle. The CDR3 sequence is CASRKLTGRGELFF. CDR3 DNA sequence: TGTGCCAGCAGAAAACTCACAGGGAGAGGGGAGCTGTTTTTT.

V usage is TRBV18 and J usage is TRBJ2-7; tentatively, D is TRBD1 or TRBD2 (6 bases each). V was cut by 0 bases and J by 6 bases, with 18 bases left in between. Germline V gene data show CDR1 as KGHSH and CDR2 as LQKENI. The CDR3 covers 16 residues. CDR3 nucleotides: TGTGCCAGCTCACCACCGGGGGGTCAGGGGAGTCTCGAGCAGTACTTC. It translates to CASSPPGGQGSLEQYF.

The V call is TRBV7-7, the J call TRBJ2-3; TRBD2 is a possible D gene (6 bases). This CDR3 spans 13 amino acids. V was clipped by 5 bases and J by 6 bases, with 12 bases between them. The germline CDR1 and CDR2 sequences are SSHAT and FNYEAQ (reference sequence). The CDR3 DNA reads as TGTGCCAGCAGCCCCGGGGGTCGGGATACGCAGTATTTT. Protein: CASSPGGRDTQYF.

In its sample, this clone was seen once. The chain is built from TRBV7-2 and TRBJ2-7; 10 bases are a match to TRBD1. CDR1 is SGHTA and CDR2 is FQGNSA in the germline V gene. This CDR3 has 15 residues. The V gene end was trimmed by 3 bases and the J gene end by 9 bases; junction bases not matched to a gene: 11. The CDR3 DNA reads as TGTGCCAGCAGCTTCGATTCGGGACAGGGGTGGGGGCAGTACTTC. It is translated as CASSFDSGQGWGQYF.

This clone was picked up a small number of times. This chain joins TRBV18 and TRBJ2-6, with D possibly being TRBD1 (7 bases). This CDR3 contains 20 residues. Germline V gives CDR1 KGHSH, CDR2 LQKENI. V was shortened by 0 bases and J by 1 base, with 19 bases between the two germline ends. CDR3 sequence: CASSPPPYRAGGSGANVLTF. As DNA, the CDR3 is TGTGCCAGCTCACCACCGCCGTATCGGGCAGGGGGGTCTGGGGCCAACGTCCTGACTTTC.

The chain combines TRBV19 with TRBJ1-2, with D possibly being TRBD1 (5 bases). Germline V CDR1 and CDR2: LNHDA, SQIVND (reference sequence). V gave up 0 bases and J gave up 1 base, with 12 bases separating them. The CDR3 covers 16 residues. CDR3 nucleotide sequence: TGTGCCAGTAGTATAGACAGGGAGTTCCTTAACTATGGCTACACCTTC. It encodes CASSIDREFLNYGYTF.

This rearrangement joins TRBV3-1 (or the pseudogene TRBV3-2) to TRBJ2-5, with a possible D match to TRBD2 (6 bases). The CDR3 contains 14 residues. The V and J ends lost 5 bases and 4 bases respectively, with 14 bases between them. Germline CDR1 and CDR2: LGHDT and YNNKEL (reference sequence). CDR3 DNA sequence: TGTGCCAGCAGCGCGGCACTAGCTACAGAGACCCAGTACTTC. Translated, it gives CASSAALATETQYF.

The rearrangement links TRBV7-9 to TRBJ2-1, with 8 bases aligning to TRBD1. V dropped 5 bases and J dropped 2; count of bases not matched to a gene: 5. The CDR3 is 15 amino acids. CDR1 SEHNR and CDR2 FQNEAQ come from the germline V gene (reference sequence). The chain's CDR3 is CASSQPGQAYNEQFF. CDR3 nucleotide sequence: TGTGCCAGCAGCCAACCGGGACAGGCCTACAATGAGCAGTTCTTC.

This clone was found once. In DNA, the CDR3 is TGCGCCAGCAGCCCCACCGGAGGGGGAGGTTCACCCCTCCACTTT. Translation: CASSPTGGGGSPLHF. V is TRBV5-1 and J is TRBJ1-6; D is perhaps TRBD1 (6 bases). The V gene's germline CDR1 is SGHRS and CDR2 YFSETQ. This CDR3 spans 15 amino acids. V lost 4 bases and J 9 bases, leaving 17 bases between the germline ends.

CDR3 sequence reads: CASSPRGGGETQYF. Here the CDR3 DNA reads TGCGCCAGCAGCCCCCGCGGGGGCGGGGAGACCCAGTACTTC. The gene calls are TRBV5-1 and TRBJ2-5, with a possible D match to TRBD2 (7 bases). The CDR3 runs 14 residues. Trimming pared 4 bases from V and 5 bases from J, leaving 15 bases between. The germline V gene has CDR1 SGHRS and CDR2 YFSETQ.

The chain recombines TRBV24-1 with TRBJ1-1, with D hard to call. The V end lost 2 bases, the J end lost 0 bases, and 3 bases lay between the germline ends. Germline-derived CDR1 and CDR2 are KGHDR and SFDVKD. The CDR3 has 13 residues. CDR3 coding DNA: TGTGCCACCAGTGATTCAGTGAACACTGAAGCTTTCTTT. Translating it yields CATSDSVNTEAFF.

CDR3 bases: TGCAGCGTAGCAGGGGAAAGCAATCAGCCCCAGCATTTT. Translation: CSVAGESNQPQHF. V and J are TRBV29-1 and TRBJ1-5; tentatively, D is TRBD1 (6 bases). This CDR3 region has 13 residues. Trimming took off 6 bases at V and 1 base at J, with 10 bases between the two ends. Germline V gives CDR1 SQVTM, CDR2 ANQGSEA. Looking up the rest from reference TRBV29-1 and TRBJ1-5 gives the full variable domain: SAVISQKPSRDICQRGTSLTIQCQVDSQVTMMFWYRQQPGQSLTLIATANQGSEATYESGFVIDKFPISRPNLTFSTLTVSNMSPEDSSIYLCSVAGESNQPQHFGDGTRLSIL.

CDR3 loop: CASSLEGGPNEQYF. In DNA, the CDR3 is TGTGCCAGCAGTTTGGAGGGGGGGCCGAACGAGCAGTACTTC. The V gene is TRBV27, the J gene TRBJ2-7; D might be TRBD2 (7 bases). CDR1 MNHEY and CDR2 SMNVEV come from the germline V gene (reference sequence). V was pared by 3 bases and J by 5 bases, with 14 bases between. The CDR3 loop spans 14 amino acids.

The genes are TRBV7-6 and TRBJ1-6; D remains ambiguous. V shed 5 bases and J shed 11 bases, with 13 bases lying between them. Germline V CDR1 and CDR2: SGHVS, FNYEAQ. This CDR3 spans 13 amino acids. DNA for the CDR3: TGTGCCAGCAGCGACGGCGCGAGGACACCCCTCCACTTT. It encodes CASSDGARTPLHF.

V usage is TRBV28 and J usage is TRBJ2-1; maybe TRBD2 (5 bases). V lost 5 bases to trimming and J lost 5 bases, with 10 bases between them. The CDR3 spans 13 residues. Per the germline V gene, CDR1 is MDHEN and CDR2 is SYDVKM. CDR3 amino acids: CASSQDWDNEQFF. The CDR3 region has the DNA TGTGCCAGCAGTCAGGACTGGGACAATGAGCAGTTCTTC. The full variable domain, completed using reference TRBV28 and TRBJ2-1, is DVKVTQSSRYLVKRTGEKVFLECVQDMDHENMFWYRQDPGLGLRLIYFSYDVKMKEKGDIPEGYSVSREKKERFSLILESASTNQTSMYLCASSQDWDNEQFFGPGTRLTVL.